This section outlines one TCR beta chain sequence together with its context. This CDR3 is 14 amino acids long. Trimming pared 2 bases from V and 10 bases from J, leaving 12 bases between. Germline V gene lookup returns CDR1 MNHEY and CDR2 SVGAGI. The record originates from a study of T cell changes during pregnancy in multiple sclerosis. Clones were read by immunoSEQ multiplex PCR, and TCRdb kept only the in-frame ones, dropping some. The table lists over 65,000 clones, about nine tenths of them singletons, with 2.5% to 3% in the top ten. This clonotype was obtained from a female donor with multiple sclerosis, enrolled in a pregnancy study. This specimen was peripheral blood, taken in the first trimester of pregnancy. The chain has TRBV6-5 and TRBJ1-6; unclear D gene. CDR3 nucleotide sequence: TGTGCCAGCAGTTACGGAGGGTTTGAGTCACCCCTCCACTTT. Its protein product is CASSYGGFESPLHF.